The entry below gives a single T cell receptor (beta chain) sequence along with its context. As handled by the study authors: Estimated nucleated cell counts came from reference gene primer amplification. Clones were sequenced by immunoSEQ multiplex PCR, and TCRdb holds only the in-frame ones, with some missing. Clone size and the V and J calls come from that table; the DNA yielded D and trimming. The sample holds approximately 42,000 clones, more than 75% seen once. The data derive from a study of blood T cell repertoires in COVID-19. V lost 1 base, J lost 0 bases, and 10 bases lay in between. CDR3 length: 15 amino acids. Germline V lookup: CDR1 SGHRS, CDR2 YFSETQ.

The chain couples TRBV5-1 to TRBJ1-1; TRBD1 is a possible D gene (5 bases). The sequencing input was peripheral blood. The receptor was isolated from a man aged 80 or over with acute or convalescent COVID-19. CDR3 in amino acids: CASSLWGELNTEAFF. DNA for the CDR3: TGCGCCAGCAGCTTGTGGGGGGAACTGAACACTGAAGCTTTCTTT.